Listed below are T cell receptor beta chains from one sample, sequenced in a study of cytomegalovirus exposure and HLA in healthy donors. Sequencing used immunoSEQ multiplex PCR; TCRdb keeps in-frame clones, though not all of them. Among about 200,000 clones listed, roughly 91% were seen once. The material sequenced was PBMCs. The receptor set was obtained from a woman under 30 in good health and CMV-seropositive. Each CDR3 is given with its conserved first and last residue. Each record gives: V gene, J gene, clone size, CDR3 length, D gene, CDR3 protein, CDR3 DNA. D genes are given only for firm matches. The size entry is marked missing in some rows and otherwise reads once, few, many or a size class.

TRBV6-6	TRBJ2-1	.	14	.	CASSYLRESNEQFF	TGTGCCAGCAGTTACCTCAGGGAATCCAATGAGCAGTTCTTC
TRBV7-9	TRBJ2-3	.	13	.	CASSPTSADTQYF	TGTGCCAGCAGCCCGACTAGTGCCGATACGCAGTATTTT
TRBV28	TRBJ1-1	.	14	.	CASSPLVYDTEAFF	TGTGCCAGCAGTCCCCTCGTCTACGACACTGAAGCTTTCTTT
TRBV6-4	TRBJ2-3	.	16	TRBD2	CASSFRLAGGTDTQYF	TGTGCCAGCAGCTTCCGCCTAGCGGGTGGCACAGATACGCAGTATTTT
TRBV27	TRBJ2-1	few	15	TRBD2	CASSPGTSGYNEQFF	TGTGCCAGCAGTCCCGGGACTAGCGGCTACAATGAGCAGTTCTTC
TRBV14	TRBJ2-3	.	15	.	CASTKLSTSSDTQYF	TGTGCCAGCACCAAATTAAGTACTAGTTCGGATACGCAGTATTTT
TRBV27	TRBJ2-7	.	15	.	CASSYSQTFPYEQYF	TGTGCCAGCAGTTATTCACAGACATTCCCCTACGAGCAGTACTTC
TRBV25-1	TRBJ1-2	.	17	TRBD1	CASSEWDGGRGPDGYTF	TGTGCCAGCAGTGAATGGGATGGGGGTAGGGGGCCTGATGGCTACACCTTC
TRBV6-5	TRBJ2-1	.	15	TRBD1	CASSSDRGSYNEQFF	TGTGCCAGCAGTTCCGACAGGGGTTCCTACAATGAGCAGTTCTTC
TRBV27	TRBJ1-2	.	9	.	CARASGYTF	TGTGCCAGAGCCTCCGGCTACACCTTC
TRBV6-1	TRBJ2-7	.	16	TRBD2	CASSETRTSRIYEQYF	TGTGCCAGCAGTGAAACAAGGACTAGCAGAATCTACGAGCAGTACTTC
TRBV30	TRBJ2-1	once	12	.	CAWSEARNEQFF	TGTGCCTGGAGTGAAGCTCGGAATGAGCAGTTCTTC
TRBV30	TRBJ1-5	many	14	.	CAWRQEGSNQPQHF	TGTGCCTGGAGGCAAGAGGGTAGCAATCAGCCCCAGCATTTT
TRBV7-8	TRBJ2-7	.	14	.	CASSLDRESYEQYF	TGTGCCAGCAGCTTAGACAGGGAATCCTACGAGCAGTACTTC
TRBV19	TRBJ2-5	many	13	TRBD1	CASSIQGGETQYF	TGTGCCAGTAGTATCCAAGGGGGCGAGACCCAGTACTTC
TRBV6-1	TRBJ2-3	.	14	.	CASSEAGLTDTQYF	TGTGCCAGCAGTGAAGCGGGGCTCACAGATACGCAGTATTTT
TRBV29-1	TRBJ2-1	few	14	.	CSVAPASPNNEQFF	TGCAGCGTTGCCCCGGCTAGCCCAAACAATGAGCAGTTCTTC
TRBV28	TRBJ2-1	once	16	TRBD2	CASSFGLAGENNEQFF	TGTGCCAGCAGTTTTGGTCTAGCGGGAGAAAACAATGAGCAGTTCTTC
TRBV6-1	TRBJ2-5	.	13	.	CASQTDSRETQYF	TGTGCCAGTCAAACGGACAGCCGAGAGACCCAGTACTTC
TRBV5-6	TRBJ1-1	once	17	TRBD1	CASSSLPGQGVNTEAFF	TGTGCCAGCAGCTCGTTACCGGGACAGGGGGTAAACACTGAAGCTTTCTTT
TRBV5-1	TRBJ2-7	.	13	.	CASSWSDPFEQYF	TGCGCCAGCAGCTGGAGCGACCCCTTCGAGCAGTACTTC
TRBV15	TRBJ2-5	once	16	TRBD1	CATSGGTGLVLETQYF	TGTGCCACCAGCGGGGGGACAGGGCTTGTTCTAGAGACCCAGTACTTC
TRBV10-1	TRBJ2-7	.	14	TRBD2	CASSEQAGVYEQYF	TGCGCCAGCAGTGAGCAAGCGGGAGTATACGAGCAGTACTTC
TRBV6-1	TRBJ2-3	.	16	TRBD2	CASSGELAGGTDTQYF	TGTGCCAGCAGTGGAGAACTAGCGGGAGGTACCGATACGCAGTATTTT
TRBV5-4	TRBJ2-1	.	17	TRBD2	CASSVGLAGVINNEQFF	TGTGCCAGCAGCGTGGGACTAGCGGGAGTAATTAACAATGAGCAGTTCTTC
TRBV6-5	TRBJ2-7	.	14	TRBD2	CASSATSGSYEQYF	TGTGCCAGCAGTGCGACTAGCGGGAGCTACGAGCAGTACTTC
TRBV6-1	TRBJ1-1	.	15	TRBD1	CASTSGQGAYTEAFF	TGTGCCAGCACTTCCGGACAGGGGGCGTACACTGAAGCTTTCTTT
TRBV28	TRBJ1-2	few	14	TRBD1	CASSLGDSLYGYTF	TGTGCCAGCAGTTTGGGGGACAGTCTCTATGGCTACACCTTC
TRBV30	TRBJ2-7	.	13	.	CAWSVNSAYEQYF	TGTGCCTGGAGTGTGAACAGTGCCTACGAGCAGTACTTC
TRBV7-6	TRBJ1-1	once	11	.	CASLCVAEAFF	TGTGCCAGCCTGTGTGTCGCTGAAGCTTTCTTT
TRBV30	TRBJ2-7	.	13	.	CAWSSGAPYEQYF	TGTGCCTGGAGTTCAGGGGCCCCCTACGAGCAGTACTTC
TRBV7-8	TRBJ2-1	once	13	.	CASATASYNEQFF	TGTGCCAGCGCGACAGCGTCCTACAATGAGCAGTTCTTC
TRBV6-1	TRBJ2-1	.	18	.	CASSEARGPGLVYNEQFF	TGTGCCAGCAGTGAAGCGCGGGGGCCAGGCCTCGTGTACAATGAGCAGTTCTTC
TRBV9	TRBJ2-2	.	18	TRBD1	CASSVTDRAHFNTGELFF	TGTGCCAGCAGCGTTACTGACAGGGCCCACTTCAACACCGGGGAGCTGTTTTTT
TRBV4-1	TRBJ2-1	.	16	TRBD2	CASSQEGLAGGNEQFF	TGCGCCAGCAGCCAAGAAGGACTAGCGGGAGGAAATGAGCAGTTCTTC
TRBV7-8	TRBJ2-1	.	17	.	CASSLLAGEGPHDEQFF	TGTGCCAGCAGCTTATTGGCAGGGGAAGGGCCCCACGATGAGCAGTTCTTC
TRBV27	TRBJ1-4	.	15	.	CASSPSFATNEKLFF	TGTGCCAGCAGTCCGAGTTTTGCAACTAATGAAAAACTGTTTTTT
TRBV28	TRBJ1-5	.	12	.	CASRHQGQPQHF	TGTGCCAGCAGGCATCAGGGGCAGCCCCAGCATTTT
TRBV27	TRBJ1-4	few	15	.	CASSLSPRGEGKLFF	TGTGCCAGCAGTTTATCGCCACGAGGGGAGGGAAAACTGTTTTTT
TRBV5-6	TRBJ2-1	.	16	TRBD2	CASSWLAGGQGNEQFF	TGTGCCAGCAGCTGGTTAGCGGGAGGGCAAGGCAATGAGCAGTTCTTC
TRBV4-1	TRBJ2-7	.	15	.	CASSQAATGPYEQYF	TGCGCCAGCAGCCAAGCGGCGACAGGCCCGTACGAGCAGTACTTC